Below, one TCR beta chain is given with its context. It has no known antigen specificity. Base qualities are not at hand, and no much larger clone is one base apart. The time point label here, explained by the study, means: individuals recovered from natural SARS-CoV-2 infection. These data belong to a study of Ad26.COV2.S vaccination and SARS-CoV-2 variants (dated by TCRdb to the early 2020s). As for the study more broadly: Sequencing of the TCRbeta repertoire served to evaluate the specificity and breadth of SARS-CoV-2-reactive T cell receptors following Ad26.COV2.S vaccination. The TCR-sequenced set comprised roughly 30 samples: some 19 Ad26.COV2.S vaccine recipients, 5 placebo recipients and 8 SARS-CoV-2 convalescent individuals. Points the paper makes about the study in general: Spike-specific TCR breadth was higher in Ad26.COV2.S recipients than in placebo recipients (P = 0.0014). Substantial breadth of spike-specific CD8+ and CD4+ T cell responses was reported after vaccination. The authors noted that total T cell responses may have been underestimated by the TCR breadth and depth analyses. Comparable non-spike TCR breadth was observed between vaccine and placebo recipients, consistent with only spike being contained in the vaccine.

The immunoSEQ Assay was used to sequence TCRbeta CDR3 regions. After extraction, genomic DNA underwent amplification by bias-controlled multiplex PCR, followed by high-throughput sequencing. Concerning the study's data processing: To quantify the absolute abundance of each unique TCRbeta CDR3 region, sequences were collapsed and filtered. T cell fraction was estimated by normalizing TCRbeta template counts to usable DNA, which was measured by amplifying reference genes present in all nucleated cells. Repertoire TCRs were annotated as SARS-CoV-2-specific when V gene, CDR3 amino acid sequence and J gene were exactly matched to a known reactive TCR set. The reference SARS-CoV-2 TCR set was derived from MIRA and filtered for enrichment in COVID-19-positive ImmuneCODE repertoires, a step that removed public or cross-reactive TCRs. Using the MIRA antigens, annotated TCRs were further analysed by specific ORF or by position within an ORF. Depth was the summed frequency of annotated unique rearrangements, while breadth was defined as annotated unique rearrangements over total unique productive rearrangements. Two-sided Wilcoxon rank-sum tests were used to compare TCR breadth between groups. TCRdb retrieved this table from immuneACCESS and kept in-frame rearrangements only. Not all clones are present; in checked studies, unresolved V genes account for under half, and no reason is known for the remainder. V and J calls and clone size are those listed in that table; D and trimming were worked out from the DNA. This sample lists just over 350,000 clones; about 90% were detected once. The biggest ten clones account for 3.9% of the sample.

According to the germline V gene, CDR1 reads SQVTM and CDR2 reads ANQGSEA. At the junction V is shortened by 7 bases and J by 2 bases, with 17 bases in between. The CDR3 starts with the cysteine, ends with the phenylalanine, and has 14 residues. Of all the DNA, just the CDR3 is kept, 42 bases in frame from base 1. The sequences come from peripheral blood, collected after recovery from COVID-19. Recombination joined TRBV29-1 with TRBJ1-1; the D segment cannot be called with confidence. The sequence derives from a human donor who had recovered from COVID-19. The DNA sequence follows: TGCAGCGCCCCAACCCCCCCGGCCAACACTGAAGCTTTCTTT. It translates as CSAPTPPANTEAFF.